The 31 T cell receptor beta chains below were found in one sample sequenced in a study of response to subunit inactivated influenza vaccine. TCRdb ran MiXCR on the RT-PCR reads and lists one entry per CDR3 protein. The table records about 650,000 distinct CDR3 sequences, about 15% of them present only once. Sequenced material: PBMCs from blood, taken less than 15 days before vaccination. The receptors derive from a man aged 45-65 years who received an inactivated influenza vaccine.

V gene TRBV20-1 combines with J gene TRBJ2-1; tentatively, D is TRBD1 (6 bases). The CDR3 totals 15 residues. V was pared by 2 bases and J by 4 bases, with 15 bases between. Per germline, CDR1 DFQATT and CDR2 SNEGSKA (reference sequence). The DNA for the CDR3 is TGCAGTGCTAGACAAGGGACACCCGGGTACAATGAGCAGTTCTTC. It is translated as CSARQGTPGYNEQFF.

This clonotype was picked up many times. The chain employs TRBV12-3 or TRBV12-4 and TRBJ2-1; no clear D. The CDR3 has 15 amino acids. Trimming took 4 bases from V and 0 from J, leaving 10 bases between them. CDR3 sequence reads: CASSSRAISYNEQFF. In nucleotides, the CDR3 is TGTGCCAGCAGTTCCAGAGCTATCTCCTACAATGAGCAGTTCTTC.

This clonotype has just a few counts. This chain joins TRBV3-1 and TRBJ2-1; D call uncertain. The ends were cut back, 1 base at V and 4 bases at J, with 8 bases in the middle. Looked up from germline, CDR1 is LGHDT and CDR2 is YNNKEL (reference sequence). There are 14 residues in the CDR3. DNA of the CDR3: TGTGCCAGCAGCCAAGTACGCATTTACAATGAGCAGTTCTTC. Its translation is CASSQVRIYNEQFF.

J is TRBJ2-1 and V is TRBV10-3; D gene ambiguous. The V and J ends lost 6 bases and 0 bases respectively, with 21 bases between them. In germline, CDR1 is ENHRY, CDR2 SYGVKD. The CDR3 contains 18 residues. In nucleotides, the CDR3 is TGTGCCATCAGCCCCGGGCTCCCGAGAGGTTACTCCTACAATGAGCAGTTCTTC. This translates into CAISPGLPRGYSYNEQFF.

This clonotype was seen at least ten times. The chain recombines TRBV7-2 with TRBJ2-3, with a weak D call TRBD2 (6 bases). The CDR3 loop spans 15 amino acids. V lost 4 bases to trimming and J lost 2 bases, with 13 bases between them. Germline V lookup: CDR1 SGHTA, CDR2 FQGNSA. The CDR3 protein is CASSSGLSFTDTQYF. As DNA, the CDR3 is TGTGCCAGCAGCTCTGGACTAAGCTTCACAGATACGCAGTATTTT.

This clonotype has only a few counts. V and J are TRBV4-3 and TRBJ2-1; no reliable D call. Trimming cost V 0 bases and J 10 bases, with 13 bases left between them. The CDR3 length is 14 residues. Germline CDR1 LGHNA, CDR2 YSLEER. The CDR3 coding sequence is TGCGCCAGCAGCCAAGATCCCTTCACGGCCGAGCAGTTCTTC. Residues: CASSQDPFTAEQFF.

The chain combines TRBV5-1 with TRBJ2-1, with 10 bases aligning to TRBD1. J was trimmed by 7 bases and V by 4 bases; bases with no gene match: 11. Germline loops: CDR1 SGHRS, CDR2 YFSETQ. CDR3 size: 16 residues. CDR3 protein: CASSPDGWTGGNEQFF. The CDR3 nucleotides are TGCGCCAGCAGCCCGGATGGTTGGACAGGGGGGAATGAGCAGTTCTTC.

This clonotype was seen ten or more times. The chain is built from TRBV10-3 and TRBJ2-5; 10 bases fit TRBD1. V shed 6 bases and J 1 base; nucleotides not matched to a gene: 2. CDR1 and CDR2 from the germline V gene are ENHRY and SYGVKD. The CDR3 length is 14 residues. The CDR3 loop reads CAISRQGAQETQYF. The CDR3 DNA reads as TGTGCCATCAGCCGACAGGGGGCCCAAGAGACCCAGTACTTC.

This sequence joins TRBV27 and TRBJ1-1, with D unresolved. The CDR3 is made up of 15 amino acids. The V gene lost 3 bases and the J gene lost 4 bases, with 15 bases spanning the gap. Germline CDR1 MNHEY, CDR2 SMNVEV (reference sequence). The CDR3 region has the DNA TGTGCCAGCAGTTTTGTAGGGATCGGTGTCACTGAAGCTTTCTTT. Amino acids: CASSFVGIGVTEAFF.

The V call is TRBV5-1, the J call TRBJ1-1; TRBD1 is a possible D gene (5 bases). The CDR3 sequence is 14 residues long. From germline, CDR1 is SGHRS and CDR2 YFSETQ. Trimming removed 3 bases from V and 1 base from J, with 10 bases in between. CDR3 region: CASSSYTGNTEAFF. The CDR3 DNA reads TGCGCCAGCAGCTCATACACAGGGAACACTGAAGCTTTCTTT.

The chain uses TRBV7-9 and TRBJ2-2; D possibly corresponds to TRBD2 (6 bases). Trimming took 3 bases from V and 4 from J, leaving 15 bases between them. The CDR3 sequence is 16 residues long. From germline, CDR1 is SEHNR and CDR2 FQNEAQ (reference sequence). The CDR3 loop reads CASSFTGTSITGELFF. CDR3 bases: TGTGCCAGCAGCTTCACCGGGACTTCGATCACCGGGGAGCTGTTTTTT.

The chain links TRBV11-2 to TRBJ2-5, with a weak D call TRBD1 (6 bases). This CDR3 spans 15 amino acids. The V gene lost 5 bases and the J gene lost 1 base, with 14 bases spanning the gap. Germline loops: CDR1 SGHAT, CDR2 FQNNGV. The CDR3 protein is CASSPVLGGQETQYF. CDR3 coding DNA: TGTGCCAGCAGCCCAGTCCTAGGGGGCCAAGAGACCCAGTACTTC.

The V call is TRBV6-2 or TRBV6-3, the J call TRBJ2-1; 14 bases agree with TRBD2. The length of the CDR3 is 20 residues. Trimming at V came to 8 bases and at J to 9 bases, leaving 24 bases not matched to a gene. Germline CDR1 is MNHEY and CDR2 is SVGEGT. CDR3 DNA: TGTGCCAGCTTCCCCGGAGGCGTCGAGGGATCGGGACTAGCGGGAGTTGAGCAGTTCTTC. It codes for CASFPGGVEGSGLAGVEQFF.

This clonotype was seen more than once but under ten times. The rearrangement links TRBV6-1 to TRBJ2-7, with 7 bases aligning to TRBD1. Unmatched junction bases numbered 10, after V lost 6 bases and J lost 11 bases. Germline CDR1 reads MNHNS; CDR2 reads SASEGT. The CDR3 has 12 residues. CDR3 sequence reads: CASSTLGTAKYF. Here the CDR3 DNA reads TGTGCCAGCAGCACCCTGGGGACAGCGAAGTACTTC.

The CDR3 bases are TGTGCCAGCAGCTTAACGCCCACGGGCAGCCCCTATGGCTACACCTTC. Translating it yields CASSLTPTGSPYGYTF. V is TRBV7-9 and J is TRBJ1-2; D unclear. CDR3 size: 16 residues. Germline assignment: CDR1 SEHNR and CDR2 FQNEAQ (reference sequence). Trimming removed 2 bases from V and 4 bases from J, with 17 bases in between.

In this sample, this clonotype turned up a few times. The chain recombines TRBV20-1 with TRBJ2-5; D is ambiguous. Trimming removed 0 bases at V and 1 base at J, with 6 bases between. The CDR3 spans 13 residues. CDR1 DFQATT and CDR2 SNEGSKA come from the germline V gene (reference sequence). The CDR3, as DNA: TGCAGTGCTAGAGAGCGGATCCAAGAGACCCAGTACTTC. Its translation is CSARERIQETQYF.

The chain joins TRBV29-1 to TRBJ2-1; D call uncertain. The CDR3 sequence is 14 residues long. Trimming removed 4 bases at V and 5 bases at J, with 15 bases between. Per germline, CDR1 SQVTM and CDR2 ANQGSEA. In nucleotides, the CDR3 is TGCAGCGTTGGGACCCAAGTACGGGACAATGAGCAGTTCTTC. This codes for CSVGTQVRDNEQFF.

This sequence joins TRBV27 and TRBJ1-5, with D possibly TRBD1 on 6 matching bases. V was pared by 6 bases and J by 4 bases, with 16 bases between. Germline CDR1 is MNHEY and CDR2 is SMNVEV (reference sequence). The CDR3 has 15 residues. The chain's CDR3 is CASSPLAGANQPQHF. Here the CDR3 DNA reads TGTGCCAGCAGCCCCTTGGCAGGGGCTAATCAGCCCCAGCATTTT.

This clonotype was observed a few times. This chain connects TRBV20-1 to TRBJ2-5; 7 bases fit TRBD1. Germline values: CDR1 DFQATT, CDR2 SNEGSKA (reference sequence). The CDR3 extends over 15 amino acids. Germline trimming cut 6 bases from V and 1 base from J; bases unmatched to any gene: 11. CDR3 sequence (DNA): TGCAGTGCGACCGGGACAGTAAGGGGCCAAGAGACCCAGTACTTC. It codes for CSATGTVRGQETQYF.

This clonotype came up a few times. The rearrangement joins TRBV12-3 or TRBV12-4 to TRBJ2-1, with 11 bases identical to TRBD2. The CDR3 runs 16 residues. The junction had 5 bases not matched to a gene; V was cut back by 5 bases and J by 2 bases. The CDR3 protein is CASSLYSGGAYNEQFF. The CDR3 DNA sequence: TGTGCCAGCAGTCTCTATAGCGGGGGGGCCTACAATGAGCAGTTCTTC.

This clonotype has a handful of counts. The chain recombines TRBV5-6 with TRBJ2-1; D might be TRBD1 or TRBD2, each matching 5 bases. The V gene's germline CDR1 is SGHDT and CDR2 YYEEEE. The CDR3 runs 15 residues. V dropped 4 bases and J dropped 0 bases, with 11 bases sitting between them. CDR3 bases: TGTGCCAGCAGCGTGTCGGGGCACTCCTACAATGAGCAGTTCTTC. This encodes CASSVSGHSYNEQFF.

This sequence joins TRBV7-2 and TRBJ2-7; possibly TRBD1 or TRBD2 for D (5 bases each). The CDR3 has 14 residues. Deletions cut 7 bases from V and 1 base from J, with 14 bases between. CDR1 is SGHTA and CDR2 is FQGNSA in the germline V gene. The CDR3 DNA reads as TGTGCCAGCACCTTTGGGGACGCTTCCTACGAGCAGTACTTC. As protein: CASTFGDASYEQYF.

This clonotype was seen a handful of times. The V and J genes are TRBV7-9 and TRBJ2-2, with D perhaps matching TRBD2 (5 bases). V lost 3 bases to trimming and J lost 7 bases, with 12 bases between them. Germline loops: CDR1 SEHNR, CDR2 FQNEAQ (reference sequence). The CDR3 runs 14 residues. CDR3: CASSFTEAGGELFF. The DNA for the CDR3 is TGTGCCAGCAGCTTTACGGAGGCTGGCGGGGAGCTGTTTTTT.

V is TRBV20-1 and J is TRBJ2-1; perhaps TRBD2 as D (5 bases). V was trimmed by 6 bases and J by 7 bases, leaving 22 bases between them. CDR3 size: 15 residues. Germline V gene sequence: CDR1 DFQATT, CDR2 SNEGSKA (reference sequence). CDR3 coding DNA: TGCAGTGCGACTTCCGGGATCTCCCACCGAAATGAGCAGTTCTTC. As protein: CSATSGISHRNEQFF.

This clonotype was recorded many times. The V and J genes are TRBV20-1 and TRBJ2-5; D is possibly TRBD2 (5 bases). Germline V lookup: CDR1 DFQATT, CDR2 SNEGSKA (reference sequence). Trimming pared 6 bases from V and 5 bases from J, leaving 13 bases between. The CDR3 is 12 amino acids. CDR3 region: CSAPVPGETQYF. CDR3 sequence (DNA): TGCAGTGCACCAGTCCCGGGGGAGACCCAGTACTTC.

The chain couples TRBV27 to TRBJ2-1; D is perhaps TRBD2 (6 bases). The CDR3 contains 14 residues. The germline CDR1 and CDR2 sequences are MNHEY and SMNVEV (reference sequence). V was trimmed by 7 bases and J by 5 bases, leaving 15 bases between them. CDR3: CASTAGLEDNEQFF. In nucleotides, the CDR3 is TGTGCCAGCACCGCGGGGCTAGAGGACAATGAGCAGTTCTTC.

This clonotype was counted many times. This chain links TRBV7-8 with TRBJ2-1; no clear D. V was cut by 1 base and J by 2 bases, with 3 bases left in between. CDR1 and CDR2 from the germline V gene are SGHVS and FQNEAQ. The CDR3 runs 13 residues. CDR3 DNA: TGTGCCAGCAGCTTAGACCCCTACAATGAGCAGTTCTTC. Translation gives CASSLDPYNEQFF.

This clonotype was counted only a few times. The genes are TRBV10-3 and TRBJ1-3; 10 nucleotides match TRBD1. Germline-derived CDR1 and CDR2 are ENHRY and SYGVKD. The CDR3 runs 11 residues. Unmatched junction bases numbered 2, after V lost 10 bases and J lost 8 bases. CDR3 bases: TGTGCCACGGGGACAGGGGACACCATATATTTT. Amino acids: CATGTGDTIYF.

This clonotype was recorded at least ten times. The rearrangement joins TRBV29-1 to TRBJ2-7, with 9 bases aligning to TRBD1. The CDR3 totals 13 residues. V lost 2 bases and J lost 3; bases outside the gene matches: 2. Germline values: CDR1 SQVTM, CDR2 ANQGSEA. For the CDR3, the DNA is TGCAGCGTTGAACTGGACAGGGGCTACGAGCAGTACTTC. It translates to CSVELDRGYEQYF.

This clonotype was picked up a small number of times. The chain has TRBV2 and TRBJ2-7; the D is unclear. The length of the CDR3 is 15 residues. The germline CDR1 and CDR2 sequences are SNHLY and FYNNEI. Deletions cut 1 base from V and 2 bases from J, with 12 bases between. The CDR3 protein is CASSEVSTVTYEQYF. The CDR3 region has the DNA TGTGCCAGCAGTGAAGTTAGTACAGTTACCTACGAGCAGTACTTC.

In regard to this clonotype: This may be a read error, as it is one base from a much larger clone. Here the CDR3 DNA reads TGTGCCAGCAGTGACCCGACTTGGGTCTACCATGGCACAGATACGCAGTATTTT. This translates into CASSDPTWVYHGTDTQYF. The chain has TRBV6-4 and TRBJ2-3; D unresolved. The ends were cut back, 2 bases at V and 1 base at J, with 19 bases in the middle. CDR3 length equals 18 residues. The germline gives CDR1 MRHNA, CDR2 SNTAGT.